Listed below are T cell receptor beta chains from one sample, sequenced in a study of monozygotic twins with inflammatory bowel disease. Each CDR3 protein gets one entry in TCRdb, which reprocessed the 5' RACE reads and gives no DNA. The sample's table shows 110,000 to 150,000 distinct CDR3 sequences. Sequencing used blood. These receptors were taken from a human donor with ulcerative colitis or Crohn's disease, or a healthy co-twin of an affected twin (not recorded which). The CDR3 runs from the conserved cysteine through the conserved F or W. Each record gives: V gene, J gene, CDR3 protein.

v_gene: TRBV20-1; j_gene: TRBJ1-1; CDR3aa: CSACDPWERNTEAFF
v_gene: TRBV20-1; j_gene: TRBJ2-1; CDR3aa: CSAPPDLLYNEQFF
v_gene: TRBV7-3; j_gene: TRBJ2-7; CDR3aa: CASSMGTVSYEQYF
v_gene: TRBV6-2/TRBV6-3; j_gene: TRBJ1-5; CDR3aa: CASNRGADQPQHF
v_gene: TRBV12-3/TRBV12-4; j_gene: TRBJ2-1; CDR3aa: CASSPYRGDEQFF
v_gene: TRBV7-2; j_gene: TRBJ2-7; CDR3aa: CASSSFDEQYF
v_gene: TRBV28; j_gene: TRBJ1-1; CDR3aa: CASSPPQGDTEAFF
v_gene: TRBV5-1; j_gene: TRBJ2-1; CDR3aa: CASRQSGRASNEQFF
v_gene: TRBV20-1; j_gene: TRBJ1-1; CDR3aa: CSARDLQGTPNTEAFF
v_gene: TRBV12-3/TRBV12-4; j_gene: TRBJ2-5; CDR3aa: CASRPTGQETQYF
v_gene: TRBV5-1; j_gene: TRBJ2-1; CDR3aa: CASSSRTSFYNEQFF
v_gene: TRBV20-1; j_gene: TRBJ1-3; CDR3aa: CSASGSGNIIYF
v_gene: TRBV7-9; j_gene: TRBJ2-3; CDR3aa: CARSGGEADTQYF
v_gene: TRBV20-1; j_gene: TRBJ1-5; CDR3aa: CSASRGGGQQPQHF
v_gene: TRBV20-1; j_gene: TRBJ1-3; CDR3aa: CSARDIPQQGSGNTIYF
v_gene: TRBV27; j_gene: TRBJ2-7; CDR3aa: CASSTGGSEQYF
v_gene: TRBV7-2; j_gene: TRBJ1-1; CDR3aa: CASSPDRGAEAFF